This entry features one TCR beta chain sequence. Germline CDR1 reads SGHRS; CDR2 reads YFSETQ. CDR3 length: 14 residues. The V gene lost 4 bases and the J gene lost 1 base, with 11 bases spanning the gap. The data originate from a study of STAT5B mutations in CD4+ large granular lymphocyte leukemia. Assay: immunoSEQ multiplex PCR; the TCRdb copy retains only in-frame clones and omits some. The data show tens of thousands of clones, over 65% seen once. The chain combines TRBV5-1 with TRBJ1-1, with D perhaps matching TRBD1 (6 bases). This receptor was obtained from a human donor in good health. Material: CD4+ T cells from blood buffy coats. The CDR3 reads CASSPWTENTEAFF. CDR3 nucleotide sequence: TGCGCCAGCAGCCCCTGGACAGAGAACACTGAAGCTTTCTTT. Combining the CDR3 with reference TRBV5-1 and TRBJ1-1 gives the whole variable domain KAGVTQTPRYLIKTRGQQVTLSCSPISGHRSVSWYQQTPGQGLQFLFEYFSETQRNKGNFPGRFSGRQFSNSRSEMNVSTLELGDSALYLCASSPWTENTEAFFGQGTRLTVV.